This T cell receptor (beta chain) was recorded in a study of blood T cell repertoires in COVID-19. About the research overall: Samples representing acute and convalescent COVID-19 were sourced from the United States, Italy and Spain. Nucleic acid was either cDNA or gDNA, and it came from T cells, B-cell-depleted T cells, or PBMCs.

In the source study's methods: Amplified reference gene primers provided the basis for estimating nucleated cell counts. Here immunoSEQ multiplex PCR was the method, and the copy in TCRdb shows in-frame clones only, minus some. The DNA was the basis for D and trimming; V, J and clone size are from that table. The sample shows around 300,000 clones, around 92% of them seen only once. The receptor was isolated from a woman in her sixties who had recovered from COVID-19. Sequencing used PBMCs or T cells enriched from blood (not recorded which).

In DNA, the CDR3 is TGCGCCAGCAGCCCGACAGGGAACTATGGCTACACCTTC. Protein sequence: CASSPTGNYGYTF. The rearrangement uses TRBV5-1 and TRBJ1-2, with 7 bases identical to TRBD1. J lost 2 bases, V lost 4 bases, and 2 bases had no gene match. This CDR3 contains 13 residues. Germline assignment: CDR1 SGHRS and CDR2 YFSETQ.